These 9 T cell receptor beta chains originate from one sample sequenced in a study of HIV-infected children after antiretroviral therapy interruption. As to treatment: PENTA 11 planned treatment interruption arm or continuous ART arm. Unique molecular identifiers were included in an RNA-based 3' RACE TCR library. TCRdb recomputed calls from the 3' RACE reads with MiXCR, one row per CDR3 protein. Here the sample spans around 47,000 distinct CDR3 sequences, roughly 4.5% being singletons. Sequences were derived from CD45RA+ CD4+ T cells from PBMCs, pooled from several time points, sampled from a donor given antiretroviral therapy, either interrupted or continuous. The subset was: naive CD4+ CD45RA+ CD45RO- T cells. The receptors were gathered from a pool of human donors with HIV.

This clonotype came up many times. The rearrangement uses TRBV5-1 and TRBJ2-2; no clear D. Per the germline V gene, CDR1 is SGHRS and CDR2 is YFSETQ. The CDR3 covers 14 residues. V dropped 0 bases and J dropped 2 bases, with 5 bases sitting between them. The CDR3 reads CASSLVDNTGELFF. DNA for the CDR3: TGCGCCAGCAGCTTGGTAGACAACACCGGGGAGCTGTTTTTT.

This clonotype has more than one count but fewer than ten. The chain joins TRBV1 to TRBJ1-5; TRBD1 is the table's D call and was not checked against the DNA. TRBV1 is a pseudogene. This CDR3 comprises 14 residues. The CDR3 nucleotides are TGCGCCAGCAGCCAGGCAGGGGTCGGGCAGCCCCAGCATTTT. This translates into CASSQAGVGQPQHF.

This clonotype was detected a few times. Written as DNA, the CDR3 is TGTGCCAGCAGCTTAGGGACAGGATTCTACGAGCAGTACTTC. Protein sequence: CASSLGTGFYEQYF. V is TRBV7-2 and J is TRBJ2-7; 7 positions agree with TRBD1. Germline CDR1 reads SGHTA; CDR2 reads FQGNSA. The length of the CDR3 is 14 residues. V lost 1 base and J lost 3; bases outside the gene matches: 3.

This clonotype is medium-sized by share. The chain joins TRBV29-1 to TRBJ1-1; D is possibly TRBD1 (6 bases). The CDR3 consists of 12 residues. The V end was cut by 1 base, the J end by 8 bases, with 11 bases between. CDR1 is SQVTM and CDR2 is ANQGSEA in the germline V gene. CDR3 in amino acids: CSVEVGGGEAFF. In DNA form, the CDR3 reads TGCAGCGTTGAAGTAGGGGGTGGAGAAGCTTTCTTT.

This clonotype was seen repeatedly, ten times or more. The gene calls are TRBV29-1 and TRBJ1-1; 9 nucleotides match TRBD1. This CDR3 is 13 amino acids long. Germline values: CDR1 SQVTM, CDR2 ANQGSEA. V shed 5 bases, J shed 4 bases, and the junction held 5 bases outside the gene matches. This CDR3 reads CSVTTGGGTEAFF. In DNA, the CDR3 is TGCAGCGTTACCACAGGGGGCGGCACTGAAGCTTTCTTT.

In DNA, the CDR3 is TGTGCCAGCAGCCCTCCGGACAGAGCCTACGAGCAGTACTTC. Residues: CASSPPDRAYEQYF. The chain carries TRBV14 and TRBJ2-7, with D possibly TRBD1 on 6 matching bases. Germline V gene data show CDR1 as SGHDN and CDR2 as FVKESK. The CDR3 is 14 residues long. The V gene lost 4 bases and the J gene lost 2 bases, with 12 bases spanning the gap.

This clonotype was detected ten times or more. The chain links TRBV9 to TRBJ1-2; TRBD1 agrees at 8 bases. The CDR3 consists of 14 residues. CDR1 is SGDLS and CDR2 is YYNGEE in the germline V gene. The V and J ends lost 0 bases and 5 bases, in that order; junction bases with no gene match: 3. CDR3 loop: CASSVGQGIYGYTF. CDR3 in DNA: TGTGCCAGCAGCGTAGGACAGGGGATTTATGGCTACACCTTC.

This clonotype appeared many times. The chain carries TRBV6-1 and TRBJ1-1; D is ambiguous. This CDR3 is built from 14 residues. Germline CDR1 reads MNHNS; CDR2 reads SASEGT. V was shortened by 7 bases and J by 0 bases, with 12 bases between the two germline ends. CDR3 loop: CASTSSLLNTEAFF. CDR3 bases: TGTGCCAGCACTTCTTCGCTTTTGAACACTGAAGCTTTCTTT.

Sample share makes this clonotype medium-sized. Written as DNA, the CDR3 is TGTGCCAGCAGTTCCACGACAGGGATGAACTATGGCTACACCTTC. Protein product: CASSSTTGMNYGYTF. The chain combines TRBV28 with TRBJ1-2, with 7 bases that match TRBD1. V lost 4 bases, J lost 2 bases, and 7 bases stayed unmatched. From germline, CDR1 is MDHEN and CDR2 SYDVKM. This CDR3 spans 15 amino acids.